This entry features one T cell receptor beta chain sequence. The antigen remains undetermined. The sample belongs to a study of cytomegalovirus exposure and HLA in healthy donors. The PCR had 60 Vbeta and 13 Jbeta primers. The assay was immunoSEQ multiplex PCR, and TCRdb's table has in-frame clones only and misses some. Among 130,000 to 150,000 clones, 75% to 80% were seen once, and the ten largest hold roughly 4%. Findings and caveats of the study: In a later analysis, common viral pathogens appeared linked to several of the most significant clusters. In the analysis, some V segments, TRBV6-2 and TRBV6-3 included, were excluded as indistinguishable. Whilst most TCR sequences proved rare, a subset of public TCRs occurred across many donors.

The germline V and J ends were trimmed by 0 bases and 4 bases, with 7 bases remaining between them. The germline V gene has CDR1 MNHNY and CDR2 SVGAGI (reference sequence). The CDR3 length is 13 residues. The chain links TRBV6-6 to TRBJ2-7, with D unresolved. Sequenced sample: PBMCs. The receptor was isolated from a man younger than 35 in good health and CMV-seronegative. This CDR3 reads CASSYSTLYEQYF. The CDR3 DNA reads as TGTGCCAGCAGTTACTCGACTCTATACGAGCAGTACTTC.